These 21 T cell receptor beta chains share one sample of origin, sequenced in a study of control samples from healthy donors and cancer patients. The data were produced by immunoSEQ multiplex PCR, yet TCRdb's version contains in-frame clones alone and is incomplete. The data contain fewer than 300,000 clones, approximately 80% of them seen just once; the ten biggest clones take up more than 10%. Sample: PBMCs. Receptor source: a woman aged 55-70 years with lung cancer.

The chain couples TRBV11-1 to TRBJ2-1; 7 positions match TRBD1. Germline values: CDR1 SGHAT, CDR2 FQDESV (reference sequence). This CDR3 spans 15 amino acids. Unmatched junction bases numbered 6, after V lost 1 base and J lost 6 bases. CDR3 sequence: CASSLVRGHRNEQFF. The DNA of the CDR3 is TGTGCCAGCAGCTTAGTGAGGGGGCATCGCAATGAGCAGTTCTTC.

The chain joins TRBV30 to TRBJ1-5; D unclear. Trimming pared 2 bases from V and 2 bases from J, leaving 7 bases between. Germline assignment: CDR1 GTSNPN and CDR2 SVGIG (reference sequence). The CDR3 totals 13 residues. CDR3 coding DNA: TGTGCCTGGAGTTCTCAAGGCAATCAGCCCCAGCATTTT. This gives the protein CAWSSQGNQPQHF.

The chain combines TRBV6-6 with TRBJ1-6; no clear D. This CDR3 contains 16 residues. Germline V gene sequence: CDR1 MNHNY, CDR2 SVGAGI (reference sequence). The V and J ends lost 6 bases and 0 bases respectively, with 12 bases between them. The CDR3 is CASRRSQSSYNSPLHF. The CDR3 DNA sequence: TGTGCCAGCAGGCGATCCCAGAGCTCCTATAATTCACCCCTCCACTTT.

The rearrangement uses TRBV28 and TRBJ2-3, with D possibly matching TRBD2 (6 bases). There are 15 residues in the CDR3. CDR1 MDHEN and CDR2 SYDVKM come from the germline V gene. Trimming shortened V by 2 bases and J by 3 bases, and 12 bases separated the two germline ends. CDR3 nucleotides: TGTGCCAGCAGTTTAGGCGGGAAAGGAACAGATACGCAGTATTTT. Protein: CASSLGGKGTDTQYF.

A few counts support this clone. The chain joins TRBV7-9 to TRBJ2-1, with 10 bases fitting TRBD2. Per the germline V gene, CDR1 is SEHNR and CDR2 is FQNEAQ (reference sequence). The CDR3 has 14 amino acids. The V gene end was trimmed by 9 bases and the J gene end by 7 bases; junction bases not matched to a gene: 9. Here the CDR3 DNA reads TGTGCCAGTGGCTCTAGCGGGAGTGGGAATGAGCAGTTCTTC. It is translated as CASGSSGSGNEQFF.

The V gene is TRBV29-1, the J gene TRBJ1-5; 7 bases agree with TRBD1. Looked up from germline, CDR1 is SQVTM and CDR2 is ANQGSEA. V gave up 6 bases and J gave up 7 bases; unmatched junction bases: 6. This CDR3 is 12 amino acids long. CDR3 sequence reads: CSVQGMGQPQHF. CDR3 coding DNA: TGCAGCGTACAGGGGATGGGGCAGCCCCAGCATTTT.

The chain recombines TRBV7-8 with TRBJ2-1; D is ambiguous. V was trimmed by 3 bases and J by 8 bases, leaving 20 bases between them. This CDR3 region has 16 residues. Germline CDR1 reads SGHVS; CDR2 reads FQNEAQ. CDR3 amino acids: CASSLRVGPMSDEQFF. CDR3 nucleotides: TGTGCCAGCAGCTTGCGTGTTGGGCCAATGAGCGATGAGCAGTTCTTC.

This clone has just a few counts. This chain connects TRBV2 to TRBJ1-2, with D perhaps TRBD1 (5 bases). Germline CDR1 is SNHLY and CDR2 is FYNNEI. The CDR3 spans 13 residues. The germline V and J ends were trimmed by 3 bases and 7 bases, with 12 bases remaining between them. The CDR3 spells CASSEGRIVGYTF. CDR3 coding DNA: TGTGCCAGCAGTGAGGGGCGGATCGTTGGCTACACCTTC.

V and J are TRBV5-1 and TRBJ2-3; no clear D. Germline V gives CDR1 SGHRS, CDR2 YFSETQ. The CDR3 has 14 residues. The germline V and J ends were trimmed by 0 bases and 3 bases, with 8 bases remaining between them. CDR3 nucleotides: TGCGCCAGCAGCTTGGAACCAGAAACAGATACGCAGTATTTT. Translated, it gives CASSLEPETDTQYF.

This chain uses TRBV4-1 with TRBJ1-2, with a possible D match to TRBD1 (5 bases). The V gene lost 4 bases and the J gene lost 2 bases, with 11 bases spanning the gap. Germline values: CDR1 MGHRA, CDR2 YSYEKL. The CDR3 is made up of 14 amino acids. The CDR3 DNA sequence: TGCGCCAGCAGCCCACTGTGGGGGAACTATGGCTACACCTTC. Translation gives CASSPLWGNYGYTF.

This clone appeared a few times. The J gene is TRBJ2-7, the V gene TRBV4-2; TRBD2 matches 8 bases. With V trimmed by 2 bases and J by 1 base, 7 bases remained unmatched. The CDR3 spans 16 residues. Germline CDR1 is LGHNA and CDR2 is YNFKEQ. This chain's CDR3 is CASSQFSGTSSYEQYF. CDR3 in DNA: TGTGCCAGCAGCCAATTTAGCGGGACCTCATCCTACGAGCAGTACTTC.

The chain joins TRBV19 to TRBJ1-5; D gene uncertain. V dropped 8 bases and J dropped 1 base, with 21 bases sitting between them. The CDR3 is 17 amino acids. CDR1 is LNHDA, CDR2 SQIVND, per germline (reference sequence). The CDR3 loop reads CASSRAWGLGSNQPQHF. The CDR3 DNA sequence: TGTGCCAGTTCAAGGGCGTGGGGTTTGGGCAGCAATCAGCCCCAGCATTTT.

V and J are TRBV13 and TRBJ1-4; D is ambiguous. CDR1 and CDR2 from the germline V gene are PRHDT and FYEKMQ (reference sequence). Deletions cut 7 bases from V and 5 bases from J, with 11 bases between. The length of the CDR3 is 13 residues. The CDR3 here is CASIRRGNEKLFF. The DNA for the CDR3 is TGTGCCAGCATCCGGAGAGGCAATGAAAAACTGTTTTTT.

This chain links TRBV5-1 with TRBJ1-3; a weak D match, TRBD1 (5 bases). Germline CDR1 and CDR2: SGHRS and YFSETQ. CDR3 length equals 16 residues. With 2 bases removed from V and 0 bases from J, the gap between germline ends came to 12 bases. The CDR3 here is CASSFSGSDSGNTIYF. The CDR3 DNA is TGCGCCAGCAGCTTCTCAGGGTCTGACTCTGGAAACACCATATATTTT.

The gene calls are TRBV29-1 and TRBJ1-5; no clear D. Trimming pared 4 bases from V and 3 bases from J, leaving 10 bases between. CDR3 length: 13 amino acids. The germline CDR1 and CDR2 sequences are SQVTM and ANQGSEA. CDR3 coding DNA: TGCAGCGTTGGAGAAGGAATCAATCAGCCCCAGCATTTT. It codes for CSVGEGINQPQHF. Complete variable domain (other parts from reference TRBV29-1 and TRBJ1-5): SAVISQKPSRDICQRGTSLTIQCQVDSQVTMMFWYRQQPGQSLTLIATANQGSEATYESGFVIDKFPISRPNLTFSTLTVSNMSPEDSSIYLCSVGEGINQPQHFGDGTRLSIL.

The gene calls are TRBV9 and TRBJ1-6, with D tentatively TRBD1 (5 bases). With 2 bases removed from V and 9 bases from J, the gap between germline ends came to 12 bases. Per the germline V gene, CDR1 is SGDLS and CDR2 is YYNGEE. The CDR3 sequence is 14 residues long. The CDR3 protein is CASSVGQGTSPLHF. The CDR3 bases are TGTGCCAGCAGCGTTGGGCAGGGAACTTCACCCCTCCACTTT. Supplemented by reference TRBV9 and TRBJ1-6, the full variable domain reads DSGVTQTPKHLITATGQRVTLRCSPRSGDLSVYWYQQSLDQGLQFLIQYYNGEERAKGNILERFSAQQFPDLHSELNLSSLELGDSALYFCASSVGQGTSPLHFGNGTRLTVT.

The V call is TRBV7-8, the J call TRBJ2-2, with D tentatively TRBD2 (5 bases). Trimming stripped 4 bases from V and 9 bases from J, with 18 bases between. CDR1 SGHVS and CDR2 FQNEAQ come from the germline V gene. The CDR3 consists of 15 residues. In DNA form, the CDR3 reads TGTGCCAGCAGCTCGGATCGGATCGGGGTCCGGGAGCTGTTTTTT. Encoded protein: CASSSDRIGVRELFF.

This chain links TRBV27 with TRBJ2-1, with D maybe TRBD1 (5 bases). With 10 bases removed from V and 4 bases from J, the gap between germline ends came to 14 bases. The CDR3 has 13 amino acids. Germline V gene data show CDR1 as MNHEY and CDR2 as SMNVEV (reference sequence). The DNA of the CDR3 is TGTGCCACCGTCAGGCAGGGATACAATGAGCAGTTCTTC. Residues: CATVRQGYNEQFF.

The rearrangement links TRBV27 to TRBJ2-5; 8 bases fit TRBD1. Germline CDR1 and CDR2: MNHEY and SMNVEV (reference sequence). The CDR3 has 15 amino acids. V gave up 4 bases and J gave up 1 base; unmatched junction bases: 5. The CDR3: CASSSQTGAQETQYF. Here the CDR3 DNA reads TGTGCCAGCAGTTCGCAGACAGGGGCCCAAGAGACCCAGTACTTC.

This chain uses TRBV11-2 with TRBJ2-7; TRBD1 agrees at 8 bases. The length of the CDR3 is 14 residues. The V gene's germline CDR1 is SGHAT and CDR2 FQNNGV. V lost 5 bases and J lost 5; bases outside the gene matches: 8. The CDR3 sequence: CASSRGQGDHEQYF. The CDR3 DNA reads TGTGCCAGCAGCCGCGGACAGGGCGACCACGAGCAGTACTTC. The variable domain in full, completed from reference TRBV11-2 and TRBJ2-7, reads EAGVAQSPRYKIIEKRQSVAFWCNPISGHATLYWYQQILGQGPKLLIQFQNNGVVDDSQLPKDRFSAERLKGVDSTLKIQPAKLEDSAVYLCASSRGQGDHEQYFGPGTRLTVT.

The gene calls are TRBV5-5 and TRBJ2-7, with TRBD2 identical over 7 bases. J gave up 3 bases and V 1 base, and 7 bases lay outside the gene matches. This CDR3 contains 15 residues. CDR1 and CDR2 (germline): SGHKS, YYEKEE (reference sequence). Here the CDR3 reads CASSLTSSGGYEQYF. The CDR3 DNA follows: TGTGCCAGCAGCTTGACGTCTAGCGGTGGCTACGAGCAGTACTTC.